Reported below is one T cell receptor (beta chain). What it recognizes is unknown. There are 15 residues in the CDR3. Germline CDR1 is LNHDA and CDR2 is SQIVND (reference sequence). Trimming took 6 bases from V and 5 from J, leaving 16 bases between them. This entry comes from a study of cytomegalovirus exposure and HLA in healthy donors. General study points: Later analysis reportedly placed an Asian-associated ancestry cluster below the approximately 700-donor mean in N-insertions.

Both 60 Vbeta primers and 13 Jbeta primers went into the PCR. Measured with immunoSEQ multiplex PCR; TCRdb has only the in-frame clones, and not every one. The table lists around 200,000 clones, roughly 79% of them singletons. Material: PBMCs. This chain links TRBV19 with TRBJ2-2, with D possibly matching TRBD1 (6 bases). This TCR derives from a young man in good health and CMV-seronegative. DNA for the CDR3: TGTGCCAGTAGAATTCAGGGGATCGCGACCGGGGAGCTGTTTTTT. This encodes CASRIQGIATGELFF.